Reported below is one T cell receptor beta chain. This clonotype occurred many times. Its antigen is unknown. The input lacks base qualities; no much larger clone sits a single base away. The library was prepared for alpha chains; this beta chain is a stray read, so its frequency means little. In the germline V gene (reference sequence), CDR1 corresponds to MNHEY and CDR2 to SMNVEV. Trimming at the junction amounts to 3 bases on V and 3 bases on J, and the germline ends lie 7 bases apart. CDR3 length: 13 amino acids, cysteine to phenylalanine. Here the CDR3 DNA is all that survives: 39 bases in frame from base 1. The record originates from a study of spatial heterogeneity in lung cancer (dated by TCRdb to about 2019). With respect to the entire study: Beta-chain transcripts were consistently detected in greater numbers than alpha-chain transcripts, which likely reflects a higher abundance of beta-chain transcripts. In the raw uncorrected reads, each unique combination of TCR and UMI appeared more than ten times on average. In non-small cell lung cancer, the study quantitatively compared TCR alpha and beta repertoires across several tumor regions, matched nontumor lung, and blood. Nonsynonymous mutation counts, determined by whole-exome sequencing of tumor tissue, were related to features of the TCR repertoire. Both alpha and beta chains were TCR-sequenced in samples taken at surgery, namely 220 tumor regions, 63 to 70 matched nontumor lung samples and 55 to 60 PBMC samples. The investigation overall reported the following: Confirming at a functional level the hypothesis that regional TCRs recognize regional mutations was considered to require additional single-cell paired TCR alpha and beta sequencing.

The method was 5' RACE. The sequencing machine was a NextSeq 500. The TCR library protocol attached a unique molecular identifier to each TCR cDNA molecule to allow correction of PCR and sequencing errors. The published analysis was carried out like this. TCR identification, UMI-based error correction and CDR3 extraction were all carried out with Decombinator tools. Expanded TCRs were defined as those above a frequency of 2 per 1,000, corresponding to the top 1% of the tumor frequency distribution. Renyi diversity was computed with the R vegan package after each repertoire had been subsampled 100 times to 5,000 TCRs. To build CDR3 similarity networks, amino acid triplet string-kernel similarity was used, and CDR3s were connected when their pairwise similarity was above 0.82. TCRdb cleaned the public reads at Q25 with fastp, built clones with MiXCR and kept in-frame beta chains. Records with the same CDR3 protein are collapsed into one entry carrying the most frequent genes and DNA. These V and J calls are TCRdb output, not the study's own analysis. The table for this sample lists 8,500 to 14,000 distinct CDR3 sequences; roughly 4% of them were counted only once. The ten biggest clones cover under 9% of the sample.

Reading the label with the study, this specimen's time point is: sample taken at primary tumor resection. Without any cell sorting, TCR sequencing was performed on whole RNA extracted either from tumor and nontumor lung tissue or from cryopreserved PBMC samples. Donors were about 70 patients with early-stage, untreated non-small cell lung cancer from the lung TRACERx cohort. Only patients for whom sufficient RNA was available from at least two tumor regions were selected for TCR sequencing. A lung pathologist reviewed the tumor and adjacent nontumor lung specimens before the specimens were selected.

The clonotype comes from a male donor with early-stage non-small cell lung cancer. The material was normal lung tissue next to the tumor, obtained at surgery. The rearrangement joined TRBV27 to TRBJ2-3, with no confident D gene call. The CDR3: CASSFWATDTQYF. Read as DNA, the sequence is TGTGCCAGCAGTTTCTGGGCGACAGATACGCAGTATTTT.